This is a list of T cell receptor beta chains from one sample in a study of preoperative IRX-2 immunotherapy in early breast cancer. The assay was immunoSEQ multiplex PCR, and TCRdb's table has in-frame clones only and misses some. The sample includes approximately 31,000 clones, 89% of them seen just once. The source was tumor tissue, collected after IRX-2 immunotherapy. The receptor set was obtained from a human donor with breast cancer. CDR3s include the opening cysteine and the closing phenylalanine or tryptophan. D genes are given only for firm matches. Not all rows give a size; the values are once, few, many and, for expanded clones, a class.

.	TRBD1	TRBV16	TRBJ1-4	CASSNRDRGDEKLFF	TGTGCCAGCAGCAACCGGGACAGGGGGGATGAAAAACTGTTTTTT
.	.	TRBV14	TRBJ2-1	CASSRITGIGPSDEQFF	TGTGCCAGCAGCCGCATCACAGGGATCGGTCCAAGCGATGAGCAGTTCTTC
.	.	TRBV12-5	TRBJ2-1	CASRWYNEQFF	TGTGCCAGCCGCTGGTACAATGAGCAGTTCTTC
.	TRBD2	TRBV6-8	TRBJ2-1	CASRLAGAYNEQFF	TGTGCCAGCAGGCTAGCGGGAGCCTACAATGAGCAGTTCTTC
once	TRBD2	TRBV7-1	TRBJ2-3	CASSTTSGGYTQYF	TGTGCCAGCAGCACCACTAGCGGGGGTTATACGCAGTATTTT
.	TRBD1	TRBV11-3	TRBJ2-7	CASRPGQGNYEQYF	TGTGCCAGCAGACCGGGACAGGGGAACTACGAGCAGTACTTT
.	.	TRBV18	TRBJ1-4	CASSGGINEKLFF	TGTGCCAGCTCAGGAGGGATTAATGAAAAACTGTTTTTT
.	.	TRBV23-1	TRBJ1-6	CASSQDIRTSPLHF	TGCGCCAGCAGCCAAGATATCAGGACTTCACCCCTCCACTTT
.	TRBD2	TRBV7-7	TRBJ2-5	CASSLGLATLAETQYF	TGTGCCAGCAGCTTGGGACTAGCTACCTTAGCGGAGACCCAGTACTTC
few	TRBD1	TRBV11-3	TRBJ1-2	CASSSGQGPRGKRRGYTF	TGTGCCAGCAGCTCAGGACAGGGCCCTAGGGGGAAACGTAGAGGCTACACCTTC
few	.	TRBV11-3	TRBJ2-2	CASSLGAGITGELFF	TGTGCCAGCAGCTTAGGTGCGGGTATCACCGGGGAGCTGTTTTTT
.	.	TRBV14	TRBJ1-1	CASSQLDTEAFF	TGTGCCAGCAGCCAGCTAGACACTGAAGCTTTCTTT
.	TRBD2	TRBV6-8	TRBJ2-5	CASRQIAGEQETQYF	TGTGCCAGCAGGCAAATAGCGGGGGAACAAGAGACCCAGTACTTC
.	TRBD1	TRBV7-1	TRBJ1-5	CASSLNRGENQPQHF	TGTGCCAGCAGTTTGAACAGGGGGGAAAATCAGCCCCAGCATTTT
.	.	TRBV29-1	TRBJ1-2	CSVPTVANYGYTF	TGCAGCGTCCCGACAGTAGCTAACTATGGCTACACCTTC